A selection of T cell receptor beta chains follows, all from one sample in a study of shared clonotypes between healthy human individuals. Assay: immunoSEQ multiplex PCR; the TCRdb copy retains only in-frame clones and omits some. The sample lists over a million clones; 70% to 80% were seen once. Material for sequencing was memory CD4+ T cells from PBMCs. These receptors were collected from a man aged 18 to 29 in good health. Some clones in this sample may be carry-over from other donors' samples. The CDR3 runs from the conserved cysteine through the conserved F or W. D genes are given only for firm matches. Clone size, where shown, is once, few, many, or a class for clones that have expanded.

d_gene,len,j_gene,abundance,v_gene,CDR3aa,CDR3nt
TRBD1,15,TRBJ2-4,.,TRBV28,CASSLATGGLNIQYF,TGTGCCAGCAGTCTAGCGACAGGGGGCTTGAACATTCAGTACTTC
TRBD2,14,TRBJ2-7,.,TRBV11-1,CASSLAVSGGEQYF,TGTGCCAGCAGCTTAGCGGTATCGGGAGGGGAGCAGTACTTC
.,12,TRBJ2-5,.,TRBV5-1,CASSFSKETQYF,TGCGCCAGCAGCTTCTCTAAAGAGACCCAGTACTTC
.,14,TRBJ1-1,.,TRBV7-9,CASSLEQGGTEAFF,TGTGCCAGCAGCTTAGAACAGGGTGGGACTGAAGCTTTCTTT
.,16,TRBJ2-3,.,TRBV9,CASSVRSTGGTDTQYF,TGTGCCAGCAGCGTCCGCTCTACGGGCGGCACAGATACGCAGTATTTT
.,16,TRBJ2-2,.,TRBV19,CASSALGGKNTGELFF,TGTGCCAGTAGTGCCCTGGGGGGAAAGAACACCGGGGAGCTGTTTTTT
.,14,TRBJ2-7,.,TRBV28,CASTLKGRVYEQYF,TGTGCCAGCACCTTGAAGGGTCGGGTCTACGAGCAGTACTTC
.,17,TRBJ2-7,.,TRBV7-2,CASRPSLGLASSYEQYF,TGTGCCAGCAGGCCGTCGTTGGGCCTAGCGTCCTCCTACGAGCAGTACTTC
TRBD1,17,TRBJ2-7,.,TRBV28,CASAVGQGAQRGYEQYF,TGTGCCAGCGCGGTAGGACAGGGGGCGCAGAGGGGATACGAGCAGTACTTC
.,12,TRBJ2-7,once,TRBV30,CAVGGRGYEQYF,TGTGCCGTTGGAGGCAGGGGCTACGAGCAGTACTTC
.,15,TRBJ1-1,.,TRBV21-1,CASSKAGRGGTEAFF,TGTGCCAGCAGCAAAGCGGGCAGGGGGGGCACTGAAGCTTTCTTT